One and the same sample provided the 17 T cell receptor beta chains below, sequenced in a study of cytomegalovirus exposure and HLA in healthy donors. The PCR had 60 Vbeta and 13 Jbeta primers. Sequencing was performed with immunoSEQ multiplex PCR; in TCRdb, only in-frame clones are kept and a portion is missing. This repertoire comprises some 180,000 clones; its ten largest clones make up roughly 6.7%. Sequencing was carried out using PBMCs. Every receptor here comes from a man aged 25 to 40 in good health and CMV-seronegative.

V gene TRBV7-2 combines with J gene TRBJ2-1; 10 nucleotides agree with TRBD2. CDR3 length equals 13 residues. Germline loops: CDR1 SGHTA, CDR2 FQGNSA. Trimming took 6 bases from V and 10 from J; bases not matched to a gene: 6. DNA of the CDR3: TGTGCCAGCAGTCCACCTAGCGGGGGAGAGCAGTTCTTC. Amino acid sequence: CASSPPSGGEQFF.

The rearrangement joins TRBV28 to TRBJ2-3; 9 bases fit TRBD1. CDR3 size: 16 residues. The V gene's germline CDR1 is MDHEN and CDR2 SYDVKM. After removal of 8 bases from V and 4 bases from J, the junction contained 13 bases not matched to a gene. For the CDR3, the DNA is TGTGCCAGCGCGGCGGTCGGGACAGGGATCGCAGATACGCAGTATTTT. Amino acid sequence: CASAAVGTGIADTQYF.

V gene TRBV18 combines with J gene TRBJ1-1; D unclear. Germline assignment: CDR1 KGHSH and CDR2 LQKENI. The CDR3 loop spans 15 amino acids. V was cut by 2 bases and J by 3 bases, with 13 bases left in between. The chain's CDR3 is CASSPGSGRDTEAFF. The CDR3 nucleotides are TGTGCCAGCTCACCAGGTTCGGGGAGGGACACTGAAGCTTTCTTT.

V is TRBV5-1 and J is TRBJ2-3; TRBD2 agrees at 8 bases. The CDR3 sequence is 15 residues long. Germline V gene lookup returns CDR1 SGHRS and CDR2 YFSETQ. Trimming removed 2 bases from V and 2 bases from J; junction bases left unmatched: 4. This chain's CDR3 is CASSLVAGYTDTQYF. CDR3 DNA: TGCGCCAGCAGCTTAGTAGCGGGATACACAGATACGCAGTATTTT.

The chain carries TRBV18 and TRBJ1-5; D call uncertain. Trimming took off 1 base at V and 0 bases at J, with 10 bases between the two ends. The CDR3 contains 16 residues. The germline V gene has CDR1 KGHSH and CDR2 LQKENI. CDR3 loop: CASSPLSGNSNQPQHF. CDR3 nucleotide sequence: TGTGCCAGCTCACCACTATCCGGGAATAGCAATCAGCCCCAGCATTTT.

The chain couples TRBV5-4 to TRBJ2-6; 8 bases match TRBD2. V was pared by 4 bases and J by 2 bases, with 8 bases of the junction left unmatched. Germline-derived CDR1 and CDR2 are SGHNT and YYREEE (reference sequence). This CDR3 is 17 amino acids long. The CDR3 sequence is CASSPARGGAGANVLTF. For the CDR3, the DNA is TGTGCCAGCAGCCCCGCACGGGGGGGGGCTGGGGCCAACGTCCTGACTTTC.

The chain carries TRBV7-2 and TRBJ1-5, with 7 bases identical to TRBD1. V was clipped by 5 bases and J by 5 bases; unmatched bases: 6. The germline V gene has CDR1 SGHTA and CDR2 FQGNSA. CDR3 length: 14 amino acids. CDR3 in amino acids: CASSAEQGYQPQHF. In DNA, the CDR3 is TGTGCCAGCAGCGCAGAACAGGGGTATCAGCCCCAGCATTTT.

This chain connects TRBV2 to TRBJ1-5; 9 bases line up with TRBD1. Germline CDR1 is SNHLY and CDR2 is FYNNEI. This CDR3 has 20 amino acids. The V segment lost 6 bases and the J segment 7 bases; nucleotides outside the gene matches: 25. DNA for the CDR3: TGTGCCAGCAGCCCCAGGTGGACAGGGGTCGGGAGCGGGCCCAAGCAGCCCCAGCATTTT. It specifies CASSPRWTGVGSGPKQPQHF.

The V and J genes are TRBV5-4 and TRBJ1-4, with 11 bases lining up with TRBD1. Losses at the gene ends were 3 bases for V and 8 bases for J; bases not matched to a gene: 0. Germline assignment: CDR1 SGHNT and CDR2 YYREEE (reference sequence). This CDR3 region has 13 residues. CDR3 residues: CASSWDRGEKLFF. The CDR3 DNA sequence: TGTGCCAGCAGCTGGGACAGGGGGGAAAAACTGTTTTTT.

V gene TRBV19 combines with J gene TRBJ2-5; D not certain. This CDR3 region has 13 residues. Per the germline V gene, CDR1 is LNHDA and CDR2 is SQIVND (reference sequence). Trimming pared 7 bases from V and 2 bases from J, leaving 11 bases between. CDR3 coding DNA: TGTGCCAGTATCGACTCCTTGCAAGAGACCCAGTACTTC. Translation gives CASIDSLQETQYF.

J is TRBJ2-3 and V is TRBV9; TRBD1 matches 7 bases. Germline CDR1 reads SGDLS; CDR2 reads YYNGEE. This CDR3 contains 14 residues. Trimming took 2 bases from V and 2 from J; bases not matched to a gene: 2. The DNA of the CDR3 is TGTGCCAGCAGCGTTGGACAGGACACAGATACGCAGTATTTT. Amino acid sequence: CASSVGQDTDTQYF. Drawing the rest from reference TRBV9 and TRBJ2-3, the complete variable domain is DSGVTQTPKHLITATGQRVTLRCSPRSGDLSVYWYQQSLDQGLQFLIQYYNGEERAKGNILERFSAQQFPDLHSELNLSSLELGDSALYFCASSVGQDTDTQYFGPGTRLTVL.

CDR3 bases: TGTGCCAGCAGCTCTAATCCGGGAACCGGGGAGCTGTTTTTT. Protein sequence: CASSSNPGTGELFF. This rearrangement joins TRBV7-2 to TRBJ2-2; maybe TRBD2 (5 bases). The CDR3 is made up of 14 amino acids. The germline V gene encodes CDR1 SGHTA and CDR2 FQGNSA. V lost 4 bases to trimming and J lost 5 bases, with 11 bases between them. Full variable domain (rest looked up from reference TRBV7-2 and TRBJ2-2): GAGVSQSPSNKVTEKGKDVELRCDPISGHTALYWYRQSLGQGLEFLIYFQGNSAPDKSGLPSDRFSAERTGGSVSTLTIQRTQQEDSAVYLCASSSNPGTGELFFGEGSRLTVL.

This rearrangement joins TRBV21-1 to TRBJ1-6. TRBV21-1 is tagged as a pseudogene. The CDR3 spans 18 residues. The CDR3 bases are TGTGCCAGCAGCCCGGGACTGGGAGTGAGGGCCTATAATTCACCCCTCCACTTT. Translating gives CASSPGLGVRAYNSPLHF.

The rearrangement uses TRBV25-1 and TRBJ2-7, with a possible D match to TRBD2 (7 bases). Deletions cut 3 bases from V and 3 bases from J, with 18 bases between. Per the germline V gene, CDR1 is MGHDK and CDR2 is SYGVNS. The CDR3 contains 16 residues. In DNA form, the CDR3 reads TGTGCCAGCAGTGAGGGGGGGGGCGCTGGGAACTACGAGCAGTACTTC. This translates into CASSEGGGAGNYEQYF.

CDR3 bases: TGTGCCAGCAGCTTGGAGTATGGCTACACCTTC. Residues: CASSLEYGYTF. The V gene is TRBV7-9, the J gene TRBJ1-2; unclear D gene. V was clipped by 3 bases and J by 5 bases, with 4 bases between them. This CDR3 spans 11 amino acids. Germline lookup yields CDR1 SEHNR and CDR2 FQNEAQ (reference sequence).

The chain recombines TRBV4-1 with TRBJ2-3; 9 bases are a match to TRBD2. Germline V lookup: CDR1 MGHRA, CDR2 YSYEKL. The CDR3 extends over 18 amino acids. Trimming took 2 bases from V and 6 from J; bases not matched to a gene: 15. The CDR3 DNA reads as TGCGCCAGCAGCCAATCCTATCCCGCTAGCGGGGTCGGGGATACGCAGTATTTT. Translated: CASSQSYPASGVGDTQYF.

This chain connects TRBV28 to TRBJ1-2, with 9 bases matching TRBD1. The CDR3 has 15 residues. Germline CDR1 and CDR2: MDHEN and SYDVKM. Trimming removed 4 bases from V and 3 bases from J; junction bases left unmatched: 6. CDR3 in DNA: TGTGCCAGCAGTTCTCCGGGACAGGGAGACTATGGCTACACCTTC. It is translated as CASSSPGQGDYGYTF.